This TCR beta chain stems from a study of OX40 agonist ivuxolimab in advanced cancers. Study-wide context: As their treatment, patients were administered ivuxolimab, an agonistic anti-OX40 (CD134) antibody. Aged about 20 to 85 with a mean of approximately 57 years, they were roughly 83% male.

With respect to this clone: Its antigen is unidentified.

Study results and limitations: Circulating CD4+ and CD8+ T cells showed clonal expansion by week 6 at 0.1 to 3.0 mg/kg.

Assay used: immunoSEQ multiplex PCR; TCRdb lists only in-frame clones, some missing. The table has some 44,000 clones, approximately 86% seen once. CDR3 length equals 13 residues. Germline CDR1 reads MNHNY; CDR2 reads SVGAGI (reference sequence). V was trimmed by 11 bases and J by 6 bases, leaving 19 bases between them. The source of this sequence is an adult with an advanced solid tumor such as melanoma, head and neck, liver or kidney cancer. Sequenced here: CD4+ or CD8+ T cells sorted from blood, sampled in a trial of the OX40 agonist ivuxolimab. The V and J genes are TRBV6-6 and TRBJ1-1; TRBD1 is a possible D gene (6 bases). The CDR3 reads CAYGTGGNAEAFF. The DNA of the CDR3 is TGTGCCTACGGCACGGGGGGCAACGCTGAAGCTTTCTTT.